The clone carrying this T cell receptor beta chain was recorded many times. This entry is derived from a study of early T cells in non-severe SARS-CoV-2 infection. TCRdb re-called the 5' RACE reads through MiXCR, storing one row per CDR3 protein. The sample shows 65,000 to 80,000 distinct CDR3 sequences, 11% of them seen only once. J was trimmed by 0 bases and V by 7 bases; bases with no gene match: 4. The CDR3 consists of 13 residues. Per germline, CDR1 SQVTM and CDR2 ANQGSEA. What was sequenced was whole blood. The chain uses TRBV29-1 and TRBJ2-3, with TRBD2 identical over 7 bases. This receptor was obtained from an adult who was a healthcare worker with PCR-confirmed SARS-CoV-2 infection or an uninfected control (not recorded which). CDR3 loop: CSAGGISTDTQYF. CDR3 sequence (DNA): TGCAGCGCCGGGGGGATTAGCACAGATACGCAGTATTTT.